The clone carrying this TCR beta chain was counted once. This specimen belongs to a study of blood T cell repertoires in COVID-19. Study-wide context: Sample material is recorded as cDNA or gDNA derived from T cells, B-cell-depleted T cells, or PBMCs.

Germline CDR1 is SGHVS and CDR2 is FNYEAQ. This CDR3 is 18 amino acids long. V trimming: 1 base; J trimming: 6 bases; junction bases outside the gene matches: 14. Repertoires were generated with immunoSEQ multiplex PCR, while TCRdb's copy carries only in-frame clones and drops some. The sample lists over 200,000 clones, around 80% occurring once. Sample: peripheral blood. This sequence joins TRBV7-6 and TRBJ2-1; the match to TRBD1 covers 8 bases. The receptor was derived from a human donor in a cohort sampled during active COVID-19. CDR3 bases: TGTGCCAGCAGCTTAGGGTTTCTGGGGTCGGACAGGGCCAATGAGCAGTTCTTC. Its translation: CASSLGFLGSDRANEQFF.